Described below is a single T cell receptor (beta chain) sequence and its context. Germline V gene lookup returns CDR1 SGHVS and CDR2 FNYEAQ. CDR3 size: 14 residues. Trimming left V 4 bases short and J 5 bases short, with 11 bases between. Here immunoSEQ multiplex PCR was the method, and the copy in TCRdb shows in-frame clones only, minus some. This table holds fewer than 140,000 clones, 70% to 80% found once. These data come from a study of blood T cell repertoires in COVID-19. The receptor's source is a man aged 80 or over with COVID-19, enrolled during active disease. Sequencing was carried out using peripheral blood. The chain has TRBV7-6 and TRBJ2-2, with D perhaps TRBD1 (6 bases). CDR3 protein: CASSWDTATGELFF. Written as DNA, the CDR3 is TGTGCCAGCAGCTGGGACACAGCAACCGGGGAGCTGTTTTTT.